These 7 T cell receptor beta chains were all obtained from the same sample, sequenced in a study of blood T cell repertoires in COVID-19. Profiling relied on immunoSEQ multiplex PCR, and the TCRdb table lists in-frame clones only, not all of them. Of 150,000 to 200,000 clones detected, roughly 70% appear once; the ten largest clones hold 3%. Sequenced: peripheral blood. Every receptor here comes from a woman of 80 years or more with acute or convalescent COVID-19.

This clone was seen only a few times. The CDR3 nucleotides are TGTGCCAGCTCACTCCTCAGGGATCAGCCCCAGCATTTT. Protein product: CASSLLRDQPQHF. The J gene is TRBJ1-5, the V gene TRBV18, with a possible D match to TRBD1 (5 bases). Germline CDR1 is KGHSH and CDR2 is LQKENI. This CDR3 has 13 amino acids. V dropped 4 bases and J dropped 5 bases, with 9 bases sitting between them. The full variable domain, its missing parts supplied by reference TRBV18 and TRBJ1-5, is NAGVMQNPRHLVRRRGQEARLRCSPMKGHSHVYWYRQLPEEGLKFMVYLQKENIIDESGMPKERFSAEFPKEGPSILRIQQVVRGDSAAYFCASSLLRDQPQHFGDGTRLSIL.

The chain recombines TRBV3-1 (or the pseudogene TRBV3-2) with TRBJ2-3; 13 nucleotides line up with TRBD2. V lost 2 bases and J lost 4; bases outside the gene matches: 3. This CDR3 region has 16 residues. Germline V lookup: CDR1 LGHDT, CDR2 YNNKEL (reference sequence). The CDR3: CASSQQLAGGPDTQYF. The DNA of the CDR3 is TGTGCCAGCAGCCAACAACTAGCGGGAGGGCCAGATACGCAGTATTTT.

DNA for the CDR3: TGTGCCAGCAGCTTAGGGGTAGCGGGAGGACCCTACAATGAGCAGTTCTTC. It codes for CASSLGVAGGPYNEQFF. The chain couples TRBV7-8 to TRBJ2-1, with 10 bases fitting TRBD2. The CDR3 sequence is 17 residues long. With 1 base clipped from V and 2 bases from J, the junction kept 5 bases outside the gene matches. Per germline, CDR1 SGHVS and CDR2 FQNEAQ.

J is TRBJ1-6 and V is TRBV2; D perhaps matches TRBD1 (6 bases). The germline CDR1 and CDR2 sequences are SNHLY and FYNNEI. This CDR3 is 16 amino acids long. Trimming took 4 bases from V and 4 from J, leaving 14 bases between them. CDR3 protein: CASSVETGGYNSPLHF. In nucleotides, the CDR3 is TGTGCCAGCAGTGTAGAGACAGGCGGATATAATTCACCCCTCCACTTT.

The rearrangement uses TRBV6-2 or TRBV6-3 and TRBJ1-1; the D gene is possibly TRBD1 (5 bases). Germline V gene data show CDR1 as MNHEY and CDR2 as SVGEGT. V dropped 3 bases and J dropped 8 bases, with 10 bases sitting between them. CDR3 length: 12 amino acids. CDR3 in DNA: TGTGCCAGCAGTTATACAGACAGAGAAGCTTTCTTT. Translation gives CASSYTDREAFF.

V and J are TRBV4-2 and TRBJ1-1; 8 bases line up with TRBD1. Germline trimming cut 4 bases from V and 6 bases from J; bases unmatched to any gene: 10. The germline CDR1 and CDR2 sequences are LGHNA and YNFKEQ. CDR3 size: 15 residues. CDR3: CASSRGTGRRAEAFF. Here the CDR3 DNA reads TGTGCCAGCAGCCGCGGGACAGGCCGTAGGGCTGAAGCTTTCTTT.

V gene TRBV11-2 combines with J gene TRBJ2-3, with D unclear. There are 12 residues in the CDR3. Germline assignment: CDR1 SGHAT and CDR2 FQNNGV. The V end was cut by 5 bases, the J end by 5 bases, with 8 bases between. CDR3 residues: CASSPLGDTQYF. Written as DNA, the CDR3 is TGTGCCAGCAGCCCGCTAGGAGATACGCAGTATTTT. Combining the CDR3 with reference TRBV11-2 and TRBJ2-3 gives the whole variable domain EAGVAQSPRYKIIEKRQSVAFWCNPISGHATLYWYQQILGQGPKLLIQFQNNGVVDDSQLPKDRFSAERLKGVDSTLKIQPAKLEDSAVYLCASSPLGDTQYFGPGTRLTVL.